This T cell receptor (beta chain) came from a study of blood T cell repertoires in COVID-19. About the study: Acute-phase and convalescent COVID-19 samples originated in the United States, Italy and Spain.

Adults between roughly 18 and 100 years of age took part from under 30 US areas. In the original workflow: Amplification of reference gene primers provided the estimated nucleated cell counts. Clones were read by immunoSEQ multiplex PCR, and TCRdb kept only the in-frame ones, dropping some. From that table come the V and J calls and clone size; the DNA was used to work out D and trimming. The data show roughly 360,000 clones, around 83% seen once. Per the germline V gene, CDR1 is ENHRY and CDR2 is SYGVKD. This CDR3 spans 13 amino acids. Trimming removed 7 bases from V and 2 bases from J, with 11 bases in between.

The sequencing sample was made of PBMCs or T cells enriched from blood (not recorded which). The J gene is TRBJ1-2, the V gene TRBV10-3; TRBD1 is a possible D gene (5 bases). This clonotype originated in a woman aged 50 to 60 who had recovered from COVID-19. The CDR3 DNA sequence: TGTGCCATCACCCGGGAGGGGAACTATGGCTACACCTTC. Its translation: CAITREGNYGYTF.